This T cell receptor (beta chain) was observed in a study of OX40 agonist ivuxolimab in advanced cancers. At the level of the study: Partial responses, seen in three patients, involved one hepatocellular carcinoma and two cutaneous melanomas. General study results and limits: Specificity for antigen went undetermined in the expanded peripheral T cells. Within 6 weeks, CD4+ and CD8+ blood T cells expanded clonally at 0.1 to 3.0 mg/kg.

Only in-frame clones appear in the TCRdb table, and some are missing; sequencing was by immunoSEQ multiplex PCR. The table shows some 48,000 clones, with approximately 79% occurring only once. In regard to this clone: The antigen is undetermined.

V lost 2 bases, J lost 4 bases, and 9 bases lay in between. Germline V gene lookup returns CDR1 KGHSH and CDR2 LQKENI. The CDR3 loop spans 14 amino acids. The rearrangement joins TRBV18 to TRBJ2-1; possibly TRBD1 for D (6 bases). Sample: CD4+ or CD8+ T cells sorted from blood, taken in a trial of the OX40 agonist ivuxolimab. The sequence was collected from an adult with an advanced solid tumor such as melanoma, head and neck, liver or kidney cancer. The DNA for the CDR3 is TGTGCCAGCTCACCAGGACAGTTTTACAATGAGCAGTTCTTC. This translates into CASSPGQFYNEQFF.